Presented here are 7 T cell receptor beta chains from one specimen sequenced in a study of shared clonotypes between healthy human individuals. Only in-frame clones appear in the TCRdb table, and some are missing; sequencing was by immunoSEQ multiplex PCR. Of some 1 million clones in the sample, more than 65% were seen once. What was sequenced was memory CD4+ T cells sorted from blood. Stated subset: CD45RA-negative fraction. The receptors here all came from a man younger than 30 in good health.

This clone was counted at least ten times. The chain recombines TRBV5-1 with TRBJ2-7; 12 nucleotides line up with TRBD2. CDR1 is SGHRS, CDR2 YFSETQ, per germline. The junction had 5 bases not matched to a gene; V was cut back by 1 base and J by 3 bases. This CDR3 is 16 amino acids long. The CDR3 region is CASSLTGTSGHYEQYF. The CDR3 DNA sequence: TGCGCCAGCAGCTTGACCGGGACTAGCGGGCACTACGAGCAGTACTTC.

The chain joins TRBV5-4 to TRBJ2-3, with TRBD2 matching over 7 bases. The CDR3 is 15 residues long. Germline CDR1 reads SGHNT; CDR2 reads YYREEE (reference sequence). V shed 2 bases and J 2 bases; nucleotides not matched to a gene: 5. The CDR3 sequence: CASSFWSGNTDTQYF. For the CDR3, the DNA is TGTGCCAGCAGCTTTTGGAGCGGGAACACAGATACGCAGTATTTT.

Written as DNA, the CDR3 is TGCGCCAGCAGCGCGACTGGAGCGAACACCGGGGAGCTGTTTTTT. It encodes CASSATGANTGELFF. This rearrangement joins TRBV4-3 to TRBJ2-2; no reliable D call. The CDR3 is 15 amino acids. The germline V and J ends were trimmed by 5 bases and 0 bases, with 10 bases remaining between them. Germline CDR1 is LGHNA and CDR2 is YSLEER.

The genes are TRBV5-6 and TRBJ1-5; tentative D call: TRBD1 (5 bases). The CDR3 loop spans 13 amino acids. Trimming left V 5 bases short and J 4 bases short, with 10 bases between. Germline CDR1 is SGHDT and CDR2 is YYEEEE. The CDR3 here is CASSPGLNQPQHF. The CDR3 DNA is TGTGCCAGCAGTCCAGGGCTAAATCAGCCCCAGCATTTT.

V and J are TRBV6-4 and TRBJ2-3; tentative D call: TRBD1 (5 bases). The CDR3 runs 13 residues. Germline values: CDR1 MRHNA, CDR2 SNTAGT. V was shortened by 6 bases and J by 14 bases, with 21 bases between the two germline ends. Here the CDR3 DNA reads TGTGCCAGCAGCCAATCGGCGGCAGGGAATAGGTATTTT. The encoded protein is CASSQSAAGNRYF.

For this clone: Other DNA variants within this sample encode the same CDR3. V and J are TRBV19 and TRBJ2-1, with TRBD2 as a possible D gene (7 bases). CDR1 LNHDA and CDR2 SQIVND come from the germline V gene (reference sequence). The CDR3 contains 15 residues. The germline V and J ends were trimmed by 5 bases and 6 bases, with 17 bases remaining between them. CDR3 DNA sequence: TGTGCCAGTAGTTTAGGACTAGGGGGTGGCAATGAGCAGTTCTTC. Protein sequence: CASSLGLGGGNEQFF.

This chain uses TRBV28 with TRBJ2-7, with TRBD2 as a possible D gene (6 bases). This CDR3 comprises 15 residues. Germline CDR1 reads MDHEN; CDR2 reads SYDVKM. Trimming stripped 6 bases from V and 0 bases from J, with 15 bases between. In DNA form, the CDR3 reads TGTGCCAGCAGCCCCTCGATCGGGAGCTCCTACGAGCAGTACTTC. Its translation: CASSPSIGSSYEQYF.